A selection of T cell receptor beta chains follows, all from one sample in a study of tumor-infiltrating lymphocytes in primary liver carcinoma. Via MiXCR, TCRdb re-called the multiplex PCR reads, giving one row per CDR3 protein. The sample comprises 300,000 to 350,000 distinct CDR3 sequences, roughly 61% of which are singletons, and about 6.5% rests with the top ten. Sequences were obtained from peripheral blood. The source is a man aged 40-50 years with primary liver carcinoma and hepatitis B virus infection. Both conserved end residues are part of each CDR3. Fields, in order: J gene, V gene, D gene, CDR3 protein. A D gene is named only where the DNA matches it firmly.

j_call: TRBJ2-3
v_call: TRBV11-2
d_call: .
cdr3_aa: CASNLGGSGTYTQYF

j_call: TRBJ2-5
v_call: TRBV11-1
d_call: .
cdr3_aa: CASSTQGTGETQYF

j_call: TRBJ1-4
v_call: TRBV5-8
d_call: TRBD1
cdr3_aa: CASIERQGREKLFF

j_call: TRBJ2-2
v_call: TRBV5-1
d_call: TRBD2
cdr3_aa: CASSSPGLAGGSFAGELFF

j_call: TRBJ1-2
v_call: TRBV6-5
d_call: TRBD1
cdr3_aa: CASSYSGTGANHGYTF

j_call: TRBJ2-2
v_call: TRBV4-2
d_call: .
cdr3_aa: CASSQDRGYSVELFF

j_call: TRBJ2-2
v_call: TRBV11-3
d_call: .
cdr3_aa: CGSSLIGTTNTWELFF

j_call: TRBJ1-5
v_call: TRBV11-2
d_call: .
cdr3_aa: CASTLGASHSNQSQHF

j_call: TRBJ2-7
v_call: TRBV10-1
d_call: .
cdr3_aa: CGSSVRIQDEQYF

j_call: TRBJ2-7
v_call: TRBV28
d_call: .
cdr3_aa: CASSPRAITSYEQYF

j_call: TRBJ1-5
v_call: TRBV6-5
d_call: .
cdr3_aa: CAGSSGQGNQPQHF

j_call: TRBJ1-5
v_call: TRBV4-1
d_call: .
cdr3_aa: CASSQPDSGNQSQHF

j_call: TRBJ2-7
v_call: TRBV29-1
d_call: TRBD2
cdr3_aa: CSALGLVNSPYEQYF

j_call: TRBJ2-3
v_call: TRBV29-1
d_call: .
cdr3_aa: CSVERRESTDTQCF

j_call: TRBJ2-7
v_call: TRBV14
d_call: TRBD2
cdr3_aa: CASSQVPRLADYEQYF

j_call: TRBJ2-2
v_call: TRBV5-1
d_call: .
cdr3_aa: CTSSLEGSGELFF

j_call: TRBJ2-1
v_call: TRBV14
d_call: .
cdr3_aa: CASSQVPGVRTDEQFF

j_call: TRBJ2-2
v_call: TRBV11-2
d_call: TRBD2
cdr3_aa: CVSSLVLAGAGELFF

j_call: TRBJ2-7
v_call: TRBV7-9
d_call: .
cdr3_aa: CASSLLTAYEQYF

j_call: TRBJ2-7
v_call: TRBV12-3/TRBV12-4
d_call: .
cdr3_aa: CASSLSYSSYEQYF

j_call: TRBJ1-3
v_call: TRBV5-5
d_call: .
cdr3_aa: CASSSRRGVYSGNTIYF

j_call: TRBJ2-7
v_call: TRBV29-1
d_call: TRBD2
cdr3_aa: CSVVFGRGAYEQYF

j_call: TRBJ1-1
v_call: TRBV29-1
d_call: .
cdr3_aa: CSGIGKNTEAFF

j_call: TRBJ2-3
v_call: TRBV6-2/TRBV6-3
d_call: .
cdr3_aa: CAGSSPRDSEAQYF

j_call: TRBJ1-6
v_call: TRBV28
d_call: .
cdr3_aa: CASRATGQDNSPLHF

j_call: TRBJ2-5
v_call: TRBV6-1
d_call: TRBD2
cdr3_aa: CASSLNIAGVETQYF

j_call: TRBJ1-3
v_call: TRBV6-6
d_call: .
cdr3_aa: CASSQTAGSGNTIYF

j_call: TRBJ2-3
v_call: TRBV5-1
d_call: TRBD1
cdr3_aa: CASNYRGRPSTDTQYF

j_call: TRBJ2-7
v_call: TRBV11-2
d_call: .
cdr3_aa: CASSPQRLYYEQYF

j_call: TRBJ1-4
v_call: TRBV4-1
d_call: TRBD1
cdr3_aa: CASSQIQGANEKLFF

j_call: TRBJ2-7
v_call: TRBV4-2
d_call: TRBD1
cdr3_aa: CASSQGQGVSYEQYF

j_call: TRBJ2-1
v_call: TRBV14
d_call: .
cdr3_aa: CASILWGSHNEQFF

j_call: TRBJ1-6
v_call: TRBV4-1
d_call: TRBD1
cdr3_aa: CASSQADRVGSPLHF

j_call: TRBJ2-2
v_call: TRBV28
d_call: .
cdr3_aa: CASSFGPDEEFTGELFF

j_call: TRBJ1-5
v_call: TRBV6-6
d_call: .
cdr3_aa: CASSYGGRSNQPQHF

j_call: TRBJ2-5
v_call: TRBV11-2
d_call: TRBD1
cdr3_aa: CASSSGQGVQDTQYF

j_call: TRBJ2-7
v_call: TRBV11-1
d_call: TRBD2
cdr3_aa: CASSFTFYASGRAGDEQYF

j_call: TRBJ2-6
v_call: TRBV7-9
d_call: TRBD1
cdr3_aa: CASSLLTGGMGSGANVLTF

j_call: TRBJ2-1
v_call: TRBV6-6
d_call: TRBD2
cdr3_aa: CASSYGGERAEYDEQFF

j_call: TRBJ2-5
v_call: TRBV23-1
d_call: TRBD1
cdr3_aa: CASSQSWRQGTETQYF

j_call: TRBJ2-3
v_call: TRBV11-2
d_call: .
cdr3_aa: CAGSLEWQISDTQYF

j_call: TRBJ2-3
v_call: TRBV12-3/TRBV12-4
d_call: .
cdr3_aa: CASSLDRPTDMHYF

j_call: TRBJ2-3
v_call: TRBV10-1
d_call: .
cdr3_aa: CASSESVGGVTDTQYF

j_call: TRBJ2-5
v_call: TRBV7-9
d_call: .
cdr3_aa: CASSIGKETQYF

j_call: TRBJ2-1
v_call: TRBV12-3/TRBV12-4
d_call: .
cdr3_aa: CANSSVQRANNEQFF

j_call: TRBJ2-5
v_call: TRBV6-1
d_call: TRBD2
cdr3_aa: CVRAIAGDSQTQYF

j_call: TRBJ1-4
v_call: TRBV11-2
d_call: .
cdr3_aa: CASSLDPREKLFF

j_call: TRBJ2-1
v_call: TRBV4-1
d_call: .
cdr3_aa: CASSQRISSPYYEQFF

j_call: TRBJ2-3
v_call: TRBV5-4
d_call: TRBD2
cdr3_aa: CASSKSSGRAADTQYF

j_call: TRBJ2-7
v_call: TRBV28
d_call: .
cdr3_aa: CASSYGTYEQYF

j_call: TRBJ1-1
v_call: TRBV6-5
d_call: .
cdr3_aa: CASRDRMNTEAFF

j_call: TRBJ1-2
v_call: TRBV5-1
d_call: .
cdr3_aa: CASSLACFAGYGYTF

j_call: TRBJ2-5
v_call: TRBV11-1
d_call: .
cdr3_aa: CASSRTQETQYF

j_call: TRBJ2-1
v_call: TRBV11-2
d_call: .
cdr3_aa: CASSLVESPYNEQFF

j_call: TRBJ2-1
v_call: TRBV6-2/TRBV6-3
d_call: TRBD2
cdr3_aa: CASKTSGSLNEHFF

j_call: TRBJ2-5
v_call: TRBV28
d_call: TRBD2
cdr3_aa: CASSGPGLGDRGETQYF

j_call: TRBJ1-1
v_call: TRBV7-2
d_call: .
cdr3_aa: CASLGNTEAFF